The next 15 T cell receptor beta chains were all read from a single sample in a study of blood T cells in healthy people across ages (dated by TCRdb to about 2015). Receptor libraries were prepared by 5' RACE. Data came from an Illumina HiSeq 2500. A second PCR of 7 to 11 cycles was performed with a sample-barcoded 5' primer and a J-beta primer mix. TCRdb took the public reads, trimmed them with fastp at Q25, ran MiXCR for clone calling and kept in-frame beta chains. Every distinct CDR3 protein forms one entry, paired with its most common genes and DNA. The sample table shows approximately 880,000 distinct CDR3 sequences, and around 48% are seen once. The ten largest make up 13% of the sample. Sequences were obtained from blood. The receptors were gathered from a man aged 25-45 years in good health.

The chain couples TRBV12-3 or TRBV12-4 to TRBJ1-2; TRBD1 matches 9 bases. Losses at the gene ends were 4 bases for V and 7 bases for J; bases not matched to a gene: 13. This CDR3 has 16 residues. Here the CDR3 reads CASSSLSVQGARGYTF. The DNA for the CDR3 is TGTGCCAGCAGTTCCCTCTCTGTACAGGGGGCTCGTGGCTACACCTTC.

The chain is built from TRBV5-1 and TRBJ1-6, with D tentatively TRBD1 (5 bases). V was cut by 4 bases and J by 10 bases, with 18 bases left in between. CDR3 length: 15 amino acids. CDR1 is SGHRS and CDR2 is YFSETQ in the germline V gene. The CDR3 here is CASSADRPDRSPLHF. The CDR3 bases are TGCGCCAGCAGCGCAGACAGACCTGATAGGTCACCCCTCCACTTT.

This clonotype has only a few counts. The chain couples TRBV7-2 to TRBJ2-5; D might be TRBD2 (5 bases). The V end was cut by 5 bases, the J end by 8 bases, with 15 bases between. Germline V CDR1 and CDR2: SGHTA, FQGNSA. The CDR3 is 13 amino acids. The CDR3 nucleotides are TGTGCCAGCAGCCGCGGGCGTTACGACACCCAGTACTTC. As protein: CASSRGRYDTQYF.

V and J are TRBV7-9 and TRBJ2-7; 7 bases agree with TRBD2. This CDR3 spans 13 amino acids. The V and J ends lost 4 bases and 9 bases, in that order; junction bases with no gene match: 9. Germline loops: CDR1 SEHNR, CDR2 FQNEAQ (reference sequence). The CDR3 DNA sequence: TGTGCCAGCAGCTCTATCTCGGGAGGCGGGCAGTACTTC. It specifies CASSSISGGGQYF.

The chain carries TRBV4-3 and TRBJ2-7; D might be TRBD2 (5 bases). Trimming shortened V by 0 bases and J by 2 bases, and 11 bases separated the two germline ends. Germline CDR1 is LGHNA and CDR2 is YSLEER. The CDR3 consists of 15 residues. The CDR3 sequence is CASSQDPEATYEQYF. In DNA form, the CDR3 reads TGCGCCAGCAGCCAAGACCCGGAGGCTACCTACGAGCAGTACTTC.

There are many counts of this clonotype. This chain links TRBV2 with TRBJ1-2; 8 positions match TRBD1. V shed 8 bases and J 5 bases; nucleotides not matched to a gene: 13. The CDR3 loop spans 15 amino acids. Germline V lookup: CDR1 SNHLY, CDR2 FYNNEI. CDR3 DNA: TGTGCCAGCGCTGAGACAGGGGTAACCTTATATGGCTACACCTTC. It specifies CASAETGVTLYGYTF.

As for this clonotype: The junction and the germline gene differ at one end; a read error may be behind it. In nucleotides, the CDR3 is TGTGTCAGCAGTAGGACTGCCAACTCCTACAATGAGCAGTTCTTC. This sequence encodes CVSSRTANSYNEQFF. The chain carries TRBV2 and TRBJ2-1, with a possible D match to TRBD2 (5 bases). The CDR3 has 15 amino acids. The germline gives CDR1 SNHLY, CDR2 FYNNEI.

About this clonotype: A read error may explain this, as a much larger clone is one base away. The chain has TRBV6-4 and TRBJ2-7; 9 bases agree with TRBD2. The CDR3 consists of 15 residues. The V and J ends lost 2 bases and 7 bases, in that order; junction bases with no gene match: 9. CDR1 is MRHNA and CDR2 is SNTAGT in the germline V gene. In DNA, the CDR3 is TGTGCCAGCAGTGACGAAGCGGGGGGCGTTAATGAGCAGTACTTC. It codes for CASSDEAGGVNEQYF.

This clonotype was counted a few times. The genes are TRBV7-2 and TRBJ2-1; D possibly corresponds to TRBD2 (5 bases). Trimming left V 4 bases short and J 8 bases short, with 9 bases between. Germline V lookup: CDR1 SGHTA, CDR2 FQGNSA. The CDR3 is made up of 12 amino acids. The DNA for the CDR3 is TGTGCCAGCAGCTCCGGACTGTATGAGCAGTTCTTC. It is translated as CASSSGLYEQFF.

This sequence joins TRBV6-2 or TRBV6-3 and TRBJ2-3, with 9 bases lining up with TRBD2. CDR1 is MNHEY, CDR2 SVGEGT, per germline. Trimming cost V 6 bases and J 0 bases; bases outside gene matches: 7. This CDR3 contains 16 residues. CDR3 residues: CASRVLSGGSTDTQYF. CDR3 DNA sequence: TGTGCCAGCAGGGTTCTTAGCGGGGGAAGCACAGATACGCAGTATTTT.

This clonotype was seen many times. The rearrangement joins TRBV20-1 to TRBJ1-6; a weak D match, TRBD1 (6 bases). The V gene lost 5 bases and the J gene lost 12 bases, with 14 bases spanning the gap. This CDR3 has 12 amino acids. Germline CDR1 reads DFQATT; CDR2 reads SNEGSKA (reference sequence). CDR3: CSAYRVSRPLHF. CDR3 DNA: TGCAGTGCTTACAGGGTTTCGAGACCCCTCCACTTT.

This chain connects TRBV5-1 to TRBJ2-7; D may be TRBD1 (5 bases). Germline lookup yields CDR1 SGHRS and CDR2 YFSETQ. The CDR3 spans 14 residues. V shed 3 bases and J shed 7 bases, with 17 bases lying between them. DNA of the CDR3: TGCGCCAGCAGCTCTCGGGCAGGGCCCAATGAGCAGTACTTC. It specifies CASSSRAGPNEQYF.

This clonotype occurred many times. The rearrangement joins TRBV29-1 to TRBJ2-7; 7 bases align to TRBD1. The germline V gene encodes CDR1 SQVTM and CDR2 ANQGSEA. The CDR3 loop spans 12 amino acids. The V segment lost 6 bases and the J segment 5 bases; nucleotides outside the gene matches: 7. The CDR3 nucleotides are TGCAGCGTCGCACCGACAGGGAACGAGCAGTACTTC. Translating it yields CSVAPTGNEQYF.

This clonotype was seen a handful of times. The V call is TRBV19, the J call TRBJ2-7; D possibly matches TRBD1 or TRBD2 (5 bases each). V was clipped by 4 bases and J by 1 base, with 11 bases between them. The CDR3 sequence is 14 residues long. Germline values: CDR1 LNHDA, CDR2 SQIVND (reference sequence). This chain's CDR3 is CASSSRGGSYEQYF. The CDR3 nucleotides read TGTGCCAGTAGTAGTCGGGGCGGTTCCTACGAGCAGTACTTC.

V usage is TRBV3-1 and J usage is TRBJ2-7; D may be TRBD1 or TRBD2 (5 bases each). V dropped 4 bases and J dropped 2 bases, with 15 bases sitting between them. In germline, CDR1 is LGHDT, CDR2 YNNKEL (reference sequence). The length of the CDR3 is 15 residues. CDR3 in amino acids: CASSLPGRPTYEQYF. CDR3 sequence (DNA): TGTGCCAGCAGCCTACCGGGACGGCCTACCTACGAGCAGTACTTC.